The table lists the clone carrying this TCR beta chain with a few counts. Germline values: CDR1 LNHDA, CDR2 SQIVND (reference sequence). V was trimmed by 1 base and J by 6 bases, leaving 7 bases between them. This CDR3 spans 13 amino acids. These data belong to a study of blood T cell repertoires in COVID-19. Study overall: Spain, Italy and the United States supplied samples that represented acute and convalescent COVID-19. T cells, B-cell-depleted T cells, or PBMCs supplied cDNA or gDNA.

Original processing methods: Reference gene primers were amplified, and this amplification served to estimate nucleated cell counts. Only in-frame clones appear in the TCRdb table, and some are missing; sequencing was by immunoSEQ multiplex PCR. Clone size and V and J calls were adopted from that table, with D and trimming inferred from the DNA. The table has 150,000 to 200,000 clones, roughly four fifths seen once. Enrolled during active infection, Seattle patients were then followed longitudinally. Material: peripheral blood. This sequence originates from a woman aged 70 to 79 with COVID-19, enrolled during active disease. The chain has TRBV19 and TRBJ1-5, with no clear D. CDR3 nucleotides: TGTGCCAGTAGTATAGGGGCAGGTCAGCCCCAGCATTTT. Its translation: CASSIGAGQPQHF.